The rows below give T cell receptor beta chains drawn from one sample of a study of T cells expressing NK-cell markers. From the 5' RACE reads, TCRdb lists one entry per CDR3 protein and no DNA. Its table records 500,000 or so distinct CDR3 sequences. Sequenced: blood T cells: a sorted CD56 or NKG2C T cell subset, CD4+ or CD8+ T cells, or bulk PBMC T cells (not recorded which). These receptor sequences come from a young man in good health. Both conserved end residues are part of each CDR3. The order of the fields is V gene, CDR3 length, J gene, CDR3 protein.

>TRBV11-2|14|TRBJ2-1
CASSPGTSGGWQFF
>TRBV3-1|14|TRBJ2-7
CASSQRDGSYEQYF
>TRBV5-1|15|TRBJ1-1
CASSLAGDIVAEAFF
>TRBV6-2/TRBV6-3|19|TRBJ2-1
CASSYSGAGLKSSYNEQFF
>TRBV9|12|TRBJ2-2
CASSVLTGELFF
>TRBV6-1|15|TRBJ2-5
CASSPWGPQKETQYF
>TRBV14|14|TRBJ2-2
CASSQVYGTGELFF
>TRBV12-3/TRBV12-4|13|TRBJ2-3
CASDPGGGGTQYF
>TRBV6-1|17|TRBJ2-6
CASSGDRRETGANVLTF
>TRBV30|14|TRBJ1-1
CASTGTGVGTEAFF
>TRBV5-5|17|TRBJ2-7
CASSLEALGRSSYEQYF
>TRBV6-5|13|TRBJ2-5
CASSYTVGETQYF
>TRBV6-5|13|TRBJ2-7
CASSYGESYEQYF
>TRBV10-3|15|TRBJ2-3
CAIRIAGERTDTQYF
>TRBV6-5|18|TRBJ2-2
CASSYSATGALLTGELFF
>TRBV5-8|14|TRBJ2-4
CASSFVKGKNIQYF
>TRBV29-1|15|TRBJ1-2
CSVEDSAGPNYGYTF
>TRBV5-1|14|TRBJ2-1
CASKTSGRVGEQFF
>TRBV7-8|14|TRBJ2-2
CASSFIRGSGELFF
>TRBV6-5|13|TRBJ1-1
CASSPALGAEAFF
>TRBV24-1|16|TRBJ2-1
CATSDLVDPGPNEQFF